The source of this TCR beta chain is a study of beta chain features in type 1 diabetes. Worth noting for this clone: The antigen remains undetermined.

Study conclusions and caveats: Lower insertion and higher deletion counts appeared at VDJ junctions in type 1 diabetes patients. Researchers report that Type 1 diabetes patients had moderately but significantly shorter TCRB CDR3s across all four CD4+ subsets. A PCR bias possibly favoring shorter templates would apply equally to patients and controls.

Per the germline V gene, CDR1 is SEHNR and CDR2 is FQNEAQ (reference sequence). CDR3 length equals 14 residues. J lost 6 bases, V lost 5 bases, and 9 bases had no gene match. Of the isolated RNA, all was reverse transcribed, and so the sequenced material was expressed TCRB transcripts. Clones were read by immunoSEQ multiplex PCR, and TCRdb kept only the in-frame ones, dropping some. The table lists fewer than 350,000 clones, about 8% of them singletons. The chain has TRBV7-9 and TRBJ2-7, with 8 bases lining up with TRBD1. The material sequenced was central memory CD4+ T cells from blood. The receptor was derived from a woman under 30 in good health. CDR3 in amino acids: CASSPFAGGVEQYF. The CDR3 DNA follows: TGTGCCAGCAGCCCCTTCGCAGGGGGCGTCGAGCAGTACTTC.